The 8 T cell receptor beta chains reported below all come from one sample, sequenced in a study of Ad26.COV2.S vaccination and SARS-CoV-2 variants. Profiling relied on immunoSEQ multiplex PCR, and the TCRdb table lists in-frame clones only, not all of them. Of hundreds of thousands of clones detected, about 88% appear once; the ten largest clones hold about 3.3%. Treatment indicated: about 20 received Ad26.COV2.S at low or high dose, single or two shots; several received placebo; per-sample allocation not given. The samples were gathered on day 63 after the first injection of vaccine or placebo. Sequencing used peripheral blood, obtained in a trial of Ad26.COV2.S vaccine versus placebo. Receptors were obtained from a person between 18 and 59 years old who received the Ad26.COV2.S COVID-19 vaccine or a placebo.

The chain recombines TRBV14 with TRBJ1-3; no clear D. Germline CDR1 SGHDN, CDR2 FVKESK. The length of the CDR3 is 16 residues. The V end was cut by 1 base, the J end by 3 bases, with 13 bases between. CDR3 coding DNA: TGTGCCAGCAGCCAAGGTTCGCGAAGGGTTGGAAACACCATATATTTT. Amino acids: CASSQGSRRVGNTIYF.

The chain employs TRBV3-1 (or the pseudogene TRBV3-2) and TRBJ2-5; possibly TRBD1 for D (5 bases). V dropped 3 bases and J dropped 7 bases, with 15 bases sitting between them. This CDR3 spans 14 amino acids. CDR1 is LGHDT and CDR2 is YNNKEL in the germline V gene (reference sequence). CDR3 nucleotide sequence: TGTGCCAGCAGCCAGTATGGGGCGAAGGGGACCCAGTACTTC. It translates to CASSQYGAKGTQYF.

The sample holds one count of this clone. This chain connects TRBV5-1 to TRBJ1-6; the D gene is possibly TRBD1 (5 bases). The CDR3 sequence is 15 residues long. The germline V gene encodes CDR1 SGHRS and CDR2 YFSETQ. Deletions cut 0 bases from V and 8 bases from J, with 12 bases between. The CDR3 loop is CASSLAGREHSPLHF. CDR3 nucleotide sequence: TGCGCCAGCAGCTTGGCCGGCAGGGAACATTCACCCCTCCACTTT.

Turning to this clone: The germline gene is not matched at one end of the junction; a read error may be the cause. This sequence joins TRBV5-6 and TRBJ2-2; 9 nucleotides agree with TRBD1. Looked up from germline, CDR1 is SGHDT and CDR2 is YYEEEE. This CDR3 is 12 amino acids long. CDR3 in amino acids: CASSLGSGQGQF. The CDR3 nucleotides are TGTGCCAGCAGCTTGGGTTCGGGACAGGGTCAATTT.

The CDR3 is CASSSPSTYPYEQYF. The DNA for the CDR3 is TGTGCCAGCAGTAGTCCTTCAACATACCCTTACGAGCAGTACTTC. The chain uses TRBV28 and TRBJ2-7; no firm D call. Trimming pared 5 bases from V and 4 bases from J, leaving 18 bases between. This CDR3 contains 15 residues. Germline V gene lookup returns CDR1 MDHEN and CDR2 SYDVKM.

CDR3 sequence (DNA): TGTGCCAGCAGTTTCCCTGACAGGGCGGCCAATTCACCCCTCCACTTT. Encoded protein: CASSFPDRAANSPLHF. The chain is built from TRBV28 and TRBJ1-6; TRBD1 aligns across 7 bases. The CDR3 length is 16 residues. The germline V gene has CDR1 MDHEN and CDR2 SYDVKM. Losses at the gene ends were 3 bases for V and 7 bases for J; bases not matched to a gene: 9.

V gene TRBV16 combines with J gene TRBJ1-5, with unresolved D. Deletions cut 8 bases from V and 6 bases from J, with 11 bases between. The CDR3 length is 12 residues. CDR1 is KGHSY, CDR2 FQNENV, per germline. The CDR3 protein is CASSLQPQPQHF. The CDR3 nucleotides are TGTGCCAGCTCCTTACAGCCTCAGCCCCAGCATTTT.

In the case of this clone: The germline gene is not matched at one end of the junction; a read error may be the cause. This chain joins TRBV5-1 and TRBJ2-5, with TRBD2 matching over 10 bases. The CDR3 is 16 amino acids. Germline CDR1 is SGHRS and CDR2 is YFSETQ. The CDR3 spells CASTLQGSGRGETQYF. The DNA for the CDR3 is TGCGCGAGCACCCTACAGGGAAGCGGGAGGGGAGAGACCCAGTACTTC.